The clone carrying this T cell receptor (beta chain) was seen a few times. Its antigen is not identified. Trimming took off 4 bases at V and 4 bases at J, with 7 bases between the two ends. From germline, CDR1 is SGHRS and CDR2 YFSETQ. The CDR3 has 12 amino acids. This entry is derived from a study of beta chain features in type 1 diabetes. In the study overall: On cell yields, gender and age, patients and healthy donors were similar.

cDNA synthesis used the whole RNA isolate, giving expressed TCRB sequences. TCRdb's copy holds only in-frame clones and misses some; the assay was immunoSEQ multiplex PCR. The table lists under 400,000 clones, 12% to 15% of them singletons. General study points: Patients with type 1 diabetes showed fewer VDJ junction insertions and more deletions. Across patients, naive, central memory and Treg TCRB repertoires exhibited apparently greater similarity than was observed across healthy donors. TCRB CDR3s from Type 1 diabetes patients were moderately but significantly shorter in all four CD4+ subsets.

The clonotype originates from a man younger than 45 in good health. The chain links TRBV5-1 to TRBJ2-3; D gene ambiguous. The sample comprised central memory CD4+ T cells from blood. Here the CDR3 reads CASSQVADTQYF. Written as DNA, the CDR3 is TGCGCCAGCAGCCAAGTAGCAGATACGCAGTATTTT.